This TCR beta chain stems from a study of identical twins. Germline lookup yields CDR1 KGHSH and CDR2 LQKENI. The CDR3 loop spans 17 amino acids. With V trimmed by 3 bases and J by 5 bases, 10 bases remained unmatched. TCRdb re-called the 5' RACE reads with MiXCR, one entry per CDR3 protein. Among fewer than 550,000 distinct CDR3 sequences listed, roughly an eighth were seen once. In addition, the sample was reused for a study of yellow fever vaccine responses in identical twins.

The clonotype originates from a woman between 18 and 29 years old in good health. The chain combines TRBV18 with TRBJ2-1; TRBD1 aligns across 10 bases. The material sequenced was CD4+ T cells sorted from blood. The CDR3 bases are TGTGCCAGCTCACCCACTGACAGGGGGCAACCTGACAATGAGCAGTTCTTC. Amino acids: CASSPTDRGQPDNEQFF.